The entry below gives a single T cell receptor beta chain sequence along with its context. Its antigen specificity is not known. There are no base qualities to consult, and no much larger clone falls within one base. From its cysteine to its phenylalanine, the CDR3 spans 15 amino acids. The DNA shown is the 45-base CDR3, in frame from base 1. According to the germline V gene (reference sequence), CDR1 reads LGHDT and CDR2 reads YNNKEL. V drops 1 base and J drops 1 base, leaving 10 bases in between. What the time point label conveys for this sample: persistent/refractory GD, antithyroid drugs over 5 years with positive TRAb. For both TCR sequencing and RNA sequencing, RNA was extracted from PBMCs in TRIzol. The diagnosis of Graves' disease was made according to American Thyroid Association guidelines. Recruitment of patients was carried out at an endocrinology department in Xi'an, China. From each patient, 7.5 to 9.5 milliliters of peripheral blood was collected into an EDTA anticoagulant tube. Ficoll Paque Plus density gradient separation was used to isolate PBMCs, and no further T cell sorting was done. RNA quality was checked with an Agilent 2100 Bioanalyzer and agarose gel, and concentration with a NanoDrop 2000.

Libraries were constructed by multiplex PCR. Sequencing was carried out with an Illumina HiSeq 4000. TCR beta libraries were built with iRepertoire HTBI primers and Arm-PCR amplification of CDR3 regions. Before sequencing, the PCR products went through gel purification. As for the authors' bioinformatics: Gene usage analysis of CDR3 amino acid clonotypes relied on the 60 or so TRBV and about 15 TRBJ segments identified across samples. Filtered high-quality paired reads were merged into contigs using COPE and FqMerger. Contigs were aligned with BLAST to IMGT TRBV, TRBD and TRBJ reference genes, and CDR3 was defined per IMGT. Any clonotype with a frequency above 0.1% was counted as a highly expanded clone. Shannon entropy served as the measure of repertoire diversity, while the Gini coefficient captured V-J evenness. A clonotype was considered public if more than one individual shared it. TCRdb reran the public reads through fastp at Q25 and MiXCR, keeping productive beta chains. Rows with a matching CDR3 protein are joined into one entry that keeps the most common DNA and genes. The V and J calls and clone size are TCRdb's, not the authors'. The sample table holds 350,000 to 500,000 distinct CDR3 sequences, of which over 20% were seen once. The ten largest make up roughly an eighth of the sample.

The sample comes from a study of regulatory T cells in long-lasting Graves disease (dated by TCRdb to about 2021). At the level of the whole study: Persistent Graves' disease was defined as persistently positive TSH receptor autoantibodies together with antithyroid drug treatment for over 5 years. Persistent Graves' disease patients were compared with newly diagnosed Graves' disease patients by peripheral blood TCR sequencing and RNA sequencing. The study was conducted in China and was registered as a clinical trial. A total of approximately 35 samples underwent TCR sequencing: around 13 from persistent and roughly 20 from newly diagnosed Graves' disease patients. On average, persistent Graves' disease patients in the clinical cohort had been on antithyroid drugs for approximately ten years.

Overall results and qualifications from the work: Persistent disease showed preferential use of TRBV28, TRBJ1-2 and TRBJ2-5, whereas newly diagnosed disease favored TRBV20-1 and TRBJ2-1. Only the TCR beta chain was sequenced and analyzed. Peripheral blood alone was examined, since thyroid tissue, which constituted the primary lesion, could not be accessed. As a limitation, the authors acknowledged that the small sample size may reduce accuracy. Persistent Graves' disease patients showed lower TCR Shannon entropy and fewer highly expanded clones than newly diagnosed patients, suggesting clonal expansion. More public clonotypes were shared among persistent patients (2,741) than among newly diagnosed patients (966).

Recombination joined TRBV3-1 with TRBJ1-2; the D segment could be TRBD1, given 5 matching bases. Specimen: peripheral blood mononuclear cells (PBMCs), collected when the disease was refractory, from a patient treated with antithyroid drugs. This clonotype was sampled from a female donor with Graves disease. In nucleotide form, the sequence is TGTGCCAGCAGCCAAGTCAGGGACGTTAACTATGGCTACACCTTC. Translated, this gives CASSQVRDVNYGYTF.